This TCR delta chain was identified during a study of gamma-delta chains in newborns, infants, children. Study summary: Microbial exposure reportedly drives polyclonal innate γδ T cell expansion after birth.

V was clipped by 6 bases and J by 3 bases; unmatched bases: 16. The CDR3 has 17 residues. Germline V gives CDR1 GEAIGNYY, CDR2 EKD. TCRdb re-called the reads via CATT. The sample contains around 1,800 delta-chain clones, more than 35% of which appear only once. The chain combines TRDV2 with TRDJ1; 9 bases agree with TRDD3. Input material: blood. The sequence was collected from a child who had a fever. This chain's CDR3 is CACTSLDYWGTSDKLIF. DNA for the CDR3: TGTGCCTGTACCAGTCTCGATTACTGGGGGACCTCCGATAAACTCATCTTT.